Listed below are T cell receptor beta chains from one sample, sequenced in a study of T cells in localized non-small cell lung cancer. The method was immunoSEQ multiplex PCR; TCRdb's version includes in-frame clones alone and lacks a portion of them. The data contain roughly 16,000 clones, more than 80% of them singletons. The input for sequencing was peripheral blood, taken before any cancer treatment. The source of these receptors is a woman aged 35 to 70 with stage I lung adenocarcinoma. The CDR3 runs from the conserved cysteine through the conserved F or W. A D gene is named only where the DNA matches it firmly. The size field is filled for only some rows; it gives once, few, many or a size class.

j_gene: TRBJ1-4; d_gene: .; v_gene: TRBV15; abundance: .; CDR3aa: CATSRDDSPNEKLFF; CDR3nt: TGTGCCACCAGCAGAGATGACAGCCCTAATGAAAAACTGTTTTTT
j_gene: TRBJ2-2; d_gene: TRBD1; v_gene: TRBV5-6; abundance: .; CDR3aa: CASTTQGALNTGELFF; CDR3nt: TGTGCCAGCACTACACAGGGGGCCTTGAACACCGGGGAGCTGTTTTTT
j_gene: TRBJ1-4; d_gene: .; v_gene: TRBV5-5; abundance: .; CDR3aa: CASSLEGGIGTELFF; CDR3nt: TGTGCCAGCAGCTTGGAAGGGGGGATTGGGACTGAACTGTTTTTT
j_gene: TRBJ2-1; d_gene: TRBD2; v_gene: TRBV12-5; abundance: .; CDR3aa: CASGLGLAGEQFF; CDR3nt: TGTGCTAGTGGTTTGGGACTAGCAGGTGAGCAGTTCTTC
j_gene: TRBJ2-3; d_gene: .; v_gene: TRBV6-1; abundance: .; CDR3aa: CASCLTDTQYF; CDR3nt: TGTGCCAGCTGTTTAACAGATACGCAGTATTTT
j_gene: TRBJ1-2; d_gene: .; v_gene: TRBV5-1; abundance: .; CDR3aa: CASDQDGLYGYTF; CDR3nt: TGCGCCAGCGATCAGGACGGTCTCTATGGCTACACCTTC
j_gene: TRBJ1-3; d_gene: .; v_gene: TRBV4-1; abundance: once; CDR3aa: CASSQVGTSGNTIYF; CDR3nt: TGCGCCAGCAGCCAAGTGGGGACATCCGGAAACACCATATATTTT
j_gene: TRBJ1-2; d_gene: .; v_gene: TRBV30; abundance: .; CDR3aa: CAWSPRDYGYTF; CDR3nt: TGTGCCTGGAGCCCTCGGGACTATGGCTACACCTTC
j_gene: TRBJ2-3; d_gene: TRBD2; v_gene: TRBV4-1; abundance: .; CDR3aa: CASSHRTSGVKDTQYF; CDR3nt: TGCGCCAGCAGCCATAGGACTAGCGGGGTGAAGGATACGCAGTATTTT
j_gene: TRBJ2-6; d_gene: .; v_gene: TRBV2; abundance: .; CDR3aa: CASSPLRGLSGANVLTF; CDR3nt: TGTGCCAGCAGCCCTCTCAGGGGATTGAGCGGGGCCAACGTCCTGACTTTC
j_gene: TRBJ2-7; d_gene: TRBD2; v_gene: TRBV7-2; abundance: .; CDR3aa: CASSPLLAGKEQYF; CDR3nt: TGTGCCAGCAGCCCCCTCCTAGCGGGGAAAGAGCAGTACTTC
j_gene: TRBJ1-2; d_gene: TRBD1; v_gene: TRBV4-1; abundance: .; CDR3aa: CASSLTTGAQSGYTF; CDR3nt: TGCGCCAGCAGCCTAACTACAGGGGCCCAGTCTGGCTACACCTTC
j_gene: TRBJ1-1; d_gene: TRBD1; v_gene: TRBV9; abundance: .; CDR3aa: CASSPRDGTGRTEAFF; CDR3nt: TGTGCCAGCAGCCCCCGGGACGGGACAGGGAGGACTGAAGCTTTCTTT
j_gene: TRBJ2-7; d_gene: TRBD1; v_gene: TRBV19; abundance: .; CDR3aa: CASSMKQGDEQYF; CDR3nt: TGTGCCAGTAGTATGAAACAGGGGGACGAGCAGTACTTC
j_gene: TRBJ1-1; d_gene: .; v_gene: TRBV5-1; abundance: .; CDR3aa: CASSLAGVAFF; CDR3nt: TGCGCCAGCAGCTTGGCAGGGGTCGCTTTCTTT
j_gene: TRBJ2-1; d_gene: .; v_gene: TRBV5-1; abundance: few; CDR3aa: CASSLVALKINEQFF; CDR3nt: TGCGCCAGCAGCTTGGTGGCCCTGAAGATCAATGAGCAGTTCTTC
j_gene: TRBJ1-1; d_gene: .; v_gene: TRBV7-2; abundance: .; CDR3aa: CASTGQPVNTEAFF; CDR3nt: TGTGCCAGCACCGGACAGCCGGTGAACACTGAAGCTTTCTTT
j_gene: TRBJ2-3; d_gene: .; v_gene: TRBV7-2; abundance: once; CDR3aa: CASSLGATDTQYF; CDR3nt: TGTGCCAGCAGCTTGGGGGCGACAGATACGCAGTATTTT
j_gene: TRBJ2-5; d_gene: .; v_gene: TRBV11-1; abundance: .; CDR3aa: CASSWSRGQETQYF; CDR3nt: TGTGCCAGCAGCTGGAGCCGGGGGCAAGAGACCCAGTACTTC
j_gene: TRBJ2-3; d_gene: TRBD2; v_gene: TRBV7-9; abundance: .; CDR3aa: CASKPSGAAWGTDTQYF; CDR3nt: TGTGCCAGCAAACCTAGCGGGGCCGCCTGGGGCACAGATACGCAGTATTTT
j_gene: TRBJ2-6; d_gene: .; v_gene: TRBV19; abundance: .; CDR3aa: CASRQDSGANVLTF; CDR3nt: TGTGCCAGTAGACAAGACTCTGGGGCCAACGTCCTGACTTTC